The 32 T cell receptor beta chains listed next were all sequenced from one sample in a study of blood T cells in healthy people across ages. Using a J-beta primer mix together with a sample-barcoded 5' primer, a second PCR was run for 7 to 11 cycles. TCRdb re-called the 5' RACE reads with MiXCR, one entry per CDR3 protein. Of about 720,000 distinct CDR3 sequences listed, just under 25% are singletons. The sample also formed part of further work on T cells of mothers and their children.

Sequenced input: blood. The origin of the receptors is a boy aged 10-17 years in good health.

Only a few counts were recorded for this clonotype. This rearrangement joins TRBV29-1 to TRBJ2-5; TRBD2 matches at 7 bases. V was pared by 2 bases and J by 1 base, with 4 bases of the junction left unmatched. CDR3 size: 14 residues. CDR1 and CDR2 from the germline V gene are SQVTM and ANQGSEA. In DNA form, the CDR3 reads TGCAGCGTTGAATCACGACTAGCCCAAGAGACCCAGTACTTC. Amino acid sequence: CSVESRLAQETQYF.

The gene calls are TRBV27 and TRBJ1-6; TRBD1 matches at 7 bases. This CDR3 has 16 residues. Germline-derived CDR1 and CDR2 are MNHEY and SMNVEV (reference sequence). V shed 3 bases, J shed 1 base, and the junction held 3 bases outside the gene matches. The CDR3 region has the DNA TGTGCCAGCAGTTTCAGGGGGGGATCCTATAATTCACCCCTCCACTTT. It translates to CASSFRGGSYNSPLHF.

This clonotype was recorded a few times. The J gene is TRBJ2-7, the V gene TRBV28; no firm D call. The CDR3 totals 16 residues. Trimming left V 3 bases short and J 4 bases short, with 19 bases between. From germline, CDR1 is MDHEN and CDR2 SYDVKM. The CDR3 region has the DNA TGTGCCAGCAGTTTTGATGCCCCCAGGACCTATTACGAGCAGTACTTC. It translates to CASSFDAPRTYYEQYF.

This chain connects TRBV28 to TRBJ2-1, with 14 positions matching TRBD2. The CDR3 loop spans 18 amino acids. The junction had 9 bases not matched to a gene; V was cut back by 3 bases and J by 5 bases. CDR1 is MDHEN, CDR2 SYDVKM, per germline. CDR3 region: CASSFFWTSGRIDNEQFF. The CDR3 nucleotides read TGTGCCAGCAGTTTTTTTTGGACTAGCGGGAGGATCGACAATGAGCAGTTCTTC.

This clonotype has more than one count but fewer than ten. V gene TRBV7-2 combines with J gene TRBJ2-1; possible D gene TRBD2, 5 bases. From germline, CDR1 is SGHTA and CDR2 FQGNSA. This CDR3 has 16 residues. The ends were cut back, 5 bases at V and 10 bases at J, with 24 bases in the middle. Written as DNA, the CDR3 is TGTGCCAGCAGCACCCAGGACCAGCGGATTATCCGAGAGCAGTTCTTC. Translated: CASSTQDQRIIREQFF.

This clonotype came up a few times. V gene TRBV4-3 combines with J gene TRBJ1-1, with TRBD1 as a possible D gene (5 bases). The CDR3 has 13 amino acids. CDR1 is LGHNA, CDR2 YSLEER, per germline. The V and J ends lost 4 bases and 8 bases respectively, with 14 bases between them. CDR3 sequence reads: CASSPLRDREAFF. Written as DNA, the CDR3 is TGCGCCAGCAGCCCCCTCCGGGACCGGGAAGCTTTCTTT.

CDR3 sequence: CASSPGTGLHGANVLTF. CDR3 DNA sequence: TGTGCCAGCAGCCCGGGGACAGGACTCCATGGGGCCAACGTCCTGACTTTC. The rearrangement joins TRBV9 to TRBJ2-6; 8 positions agree with TRBD1. CDR1 is SGDLS and CDR2 is YYNGEE in the germline V gene. The CDR3 contains 17 residues. After removal of 4 bases from V and 3 bases from J, the junction contained 9 bases not matched to a gene.

CDR3 DNA sequence: TGTGCCAGCAGTTTATCCCCGACGGGTGGTTACGAGCAGTACTTC. As protein: CASSLSPTGGYEQYF. The chain is built from TRBV28 and TRBJ2-5; D remains ambiguous. The J call may be mistaken, given a closer DNA end match to TRBJ2-7. CDR3 size: 15 residues. Germline CDR1 reads MDHEN; CDR2 reads SYDVKM.

This clonotype was seen more than once but under ten times. The junction departs from germline at one end; a sequencing error may be responsible. This chain links TRBV6-6 with TRBJ2-5; 8 bases align to TRBD2. The J call may be in error: the DNA end matches TRBJ2-1 better. Germline loops: CDR1 MNHNY, CDR2 SVGAGI (reference sequence). This CDR3 spans 15 amino acids. CDR3 amino acids: CASRESGTRYNEQFF. In DNA form, the CDR3 reads TGCGCCAGCAGGGAATCCGGGACTAGATACAATGAGCAGTTCTTC.

The rearrangement joins TRBV29-1 to TRBJ2-1; D is possibly TRBD1 (6 bases). The CDR3 is 15 amino acids. Germline CDR1 and CDR2: SQVTM and ANQGSEA. V lost 3 bases and J 8 bases, leaving 20 bases between the germline ends. CDR3 residues: CSVEESLRQVDEQFF. Here the CDR3 DNA reads TGCAGCGTTGAGGAATCCCTAAGACAGGTTGATGAGCAGTTCTTC.

This clonotype turned up a few times. The J gene is TRBJ2-1, the V gene TRBV14; either TRBD1 or TRBD2 may fit D (5 bases each). Germline CDR1 is SGHDN and CDR2 is FVKESK. Trimming took off 2 bases at V and 4 bases at J, with 15 bases between the two ends. The CDR3 runs to 16 residues. The CDR3 DNA reads TGTGCCAGCAGCCAATCGGGGACGTGGGCGTACAATGAGCAGTTCTTC. Residues: CASSQSGTWAYNEQFF.

This clonotype has a handful of counts. The chain links TRBV6-2 or TRBV6-3 to TRBJ2-7, with D perhaps TRBD2 (5 bases). Germline V CDR1 and CDR2: MNHEY, SVGEGT. V gave up 2 bases and J gave up 3 bases, with 14 bases separating them. This CDR3 is 15 amino acids long. The CDR3 spells CASSYTPSGYYEQYF. The CDR3 nucleotides read TGTGCCAGCAGTTACACCCCTTCGGGGTACTACGAGCAGTACTTC.

The rearrangement links TRBV2 to TRBJ1-2; D gene unclear. V was clipped by 5 bases and J by 8 bases, with 15 bases between them. CDR3 length: 13 residues. Germline V gives CDR1 SNHLY, CDR2 FYNNEI. The chain's CDR3 is CASSQTPSRGYTF. For the CDR3, the DNA is TGTGCCAGCAGTCAGACCCCCTCAAGGGGCTACACCTTC.

Points on this clonotype: A junction boundary mismatches the germline segment, possibly from a read error. The V gene is TRBV2, the J gene TRBJ2-5; 8 bases are a match to TRBD2. The end of the DNA aligns better with TRBJ2-1, so the J call may be wrong. Germline values: CDR1 SNHLY, CDR2 FYNNEI. The length of the CDR3 is 17 residues. Written as DNA, the CDR3 is TGTGCCAGCAGTGGAGCGGTTTTAGGGACTAGAGACAATGAACAGTTCTTC. The encoded protein is CASSGAVLGTRDNEQFF.

There are a few counts of this clonotype. This chain connects TRBV20-1 to TRBJ2-5, with D tentatively TRBD1 (5 bases). The DNA end favors TRBJ2-1, so the J call may be wrong. This CDR3 is 13 amino acids long. Germline loops: CDR1 DFQATT, CDR2 SNEGSKA (reference sequence). CDR3 coding DNA: TGCAGTGCTAGGGGGCTCTCGGGCAATGAGCAGTTCTTC. This codes for CSARGLSGNEQFF.

The chain links TRBV7-3 to TRBJ2-1; 9 positions match TRBD2. CDR3 length: 14 residues. From germline, CDR1 is SGHTA and CDR2 FQGTGA. The V segment lost 5 bases and the J segment 7 bases; nucleotides outside the gene matches: 6. The DNA of the CDR3 is TGTGCCAGCAGCGCGAGCGGGGGGAGGAATGAGCAGTTCTTC. Protein product: CASSASGGRNEQFF.

The chain's CDR3 is CASSQGAGGPVDTQYF. The DNA for the CDR3 is TGTGCCAGCAGCCAAGGTGCGGGAGGGCCTGTAGATACGCAGTATTTT. The V gene is TRBV3-1, the J gene TRBJ2-3; 9 bases match TRBD2. The CDR3 is 16 residues long. In germline, CDR1 is LGHDT, CDR2 YNNKEL (reference sequence). J gave up 5 bases and V 1 base, and 7 bases lay outside the gene matches.

This clonotype was seen more than once but under ten times. The chain uses TRBV7-3 and TRBJ2-1, with TRBD2 identical over 10 bases. The CDR3 contains 20 residues. The V segment lost 3 bases and the J segment 0 bases; nucleotides outside the gene matches: 14. Germline CDR1 is SGHTA and CDR2 is FQGTGA. DNA of the CDR3: TGTGCCAGCAGCTTGTATTCATCGGGACTAGCGAGGAGCTCCTACAATGAGCAGTTCTTC. Translating gives CASSLYSSGLARSSYNEQFF.

This clonotype was seen at least ten times. V usage is TRBV7-9 and J usage is TRBJ2-5, with D perhaps given as TRBD1 or TRBD2 (6 bases each). Near its end, the DNA agrees better with TRBJ2-7, so the J call may be wrong. The CDR3 runs to 15 residues. CDR1 and CDR2 from the germline V gene are SEHNR and FQNEAQ (reference sequence). CDR3 bases: TGTGCCAGCAGCTTAGGAGGGGGAGGTTCGTACGAGCAGTACTTC. Its translation is CASSLGGGGSYEQYF.

V gene TRBV6-2 or TRBV6-3 combines with J gene TRBJ1-5; 7 bases line up with TRBD1. Germline V lookup: CDR1 MNHEY, CDR2 SVGEGT. After removal of 7 bases from V and 2 bases from J, the junction contained 8 bases not matched to a gene. The CDR3 covers 15 residues. CDR3 amino acids: CASNNRGNGNQPQHF. CDR3 bases: TGTGCCAGCAACAACAGGGGTAATGGCAATCAGCCCCAGCATTTT.

The V gene is TRBV6-6, the J gene TRBJ2-1; possibly TRBD1 or TRBD2 for D (5 bases each). Judging by the DNA end, TRBJ2-5 fits better; the J call may be wrong. Looked up from germline, CDR1 is MNHNY and CDR2 is SVGAGI (reference sequence). CDR3 length: 16 residues. CDR3 protein: CASSYSAVGPLRFQYF. CDR3 DNA sequence: TGTGCCAGCAGTTACTCAGCGGTGGGACCCTTGAGGTTCCAGTACTTC.

This clonotype came up a few times. V gene TRBV18 combines with J gene TRBJ2-5; tentative D call: TRBD1 (6 bases). The germline V and J ends were trimmed by 1 base and 5 bases, with 8 bases remaining between them. The CDR3 contains 13 residues. Germline CDR1 KGHSH, CDR2 LQKENI. The CDR3 nucleotides are TGTGCCAGCTCACCACAGCAGGGGGAGACCCAGTACTTC. It specifies CASSPQQGETQYF.

About this clonotype itself: A read error may account for a junction end that differs from germline. The chain couples TRBV7-9 to TRBJ2-2, with D hard to call. The V gene's germline CDR1 is SEHNR and CDR2 FQNEAQ (reference sequence). The CDR3 contains 16 residues. The CDR3 here is CASSSMPRENTEELFF. Written as DNA, the CDR3 is TGTGCCAGCAGCTCAATGCCGAGAGAGAACACCGAGGAGCTGTTTTTT.

This rearrangement joins TRBV3-1 to TRBJ2-7; D not certain. From germline, CDR1 is LGHDT and CDR2 YNNKEL (reference sequence). The CDR3 covers 14 residues. V gave up 4 bases and J gave up 4 bases, with 14 bases separating them. The CDR3 nucleotides read TGTGCCAGCAGCCCTGGGCCCGCGATTTACGAGCAGTACTTC. This sequence encodes CASSPGPAIYEQYF.

This clonotype has at least ten counts. The chain has TRBV12-3 or TRBV12-4 and TRBJ2-3; 10 bases align to TRBD2. V lost 3 bases, J lost 2 bases, and 11 bases stayed unmatched. The CDR3 has 18 amino acids. The CDR3 DNA sequence: TGTGCCAGCAGTTTTCGTAAACTAGCGGGACCCTTCACAGATACGCAGTATTTT. Encoded protein: CASSFRKLAGPFTDTQYF.

The chain joins TRBV29-1 to TRBJ2-7; D unclear. V was cut by 1 base and J by 4 bases, with 11 bases left in between. There are 13 residues in the CDR3. Germline V gives CDR1 SQVTM, CDR2 ANQGSEA. DNA for the CDR3: TGCAGCGTTGAAGGCCCTCAAGGGTACGAGCAGTACTTC. The encoded protein is CSVEGPQGYEQYF.

This clonotype was counted between two and nine times. The chain recombines TRBV7-9 with TRBJ2-1; TRBD2 matches 7 bases. Trimming removed 0 bases from V and 1 base from J; junction bases left unmatched: 3. The CDR3 is made up of 16 amino acids. Looked up from germline, CDR1 is SEHNR and CDR2 is FQNEAQ (reference sequence). The CDR3 loop reads CASSLASAGSYNEQFF. As DNA, the CDR3 is TGTGCCAGCAGCTTAGCCTCAGCGGGGTCCTACAATGAGCAGTTCTTC.

This clonotype came up a few times. This rearrangement joins TRBV12-3 or TRBV12-4 to TRBJ1-1; D is ambiguous. The length of the CDR3 is 13 residues. The V end was cut by 3 bases, the J end by 5 bases, with 10 bases between. The CDR3 coding sequence is TGTGCCAGCAGTTTTGAACGTTGGACTGAAGCTTTCTTT. Translating gives CASSFERWTEAFF.

In the case of this clonotype: A read error is possible here, since a much larger clone lies one base away. CDR3 sequence reads: CASSTLYEQYF. CDR3 DNA: TGTGCCAGCAGCACCCTCTACGAGCAGTACTTC. The gene calls are TRBV3-1 and TRBJ2-7; D not resolved. The CDR3 contains 11 residues. Trimming left V 5 bases short and J 3 bases short, with 5 bases between. Germline lookup yields CDR1 LGHDT and CDR2 YNNKEL (reference sequence).

The V call is TRBV7-2, the J call TRBJ2-5; D perhaps matches TRBD2 (6 bases). The germline V and J ends were trimmed by 5 bases and 2 bases, with 12 bases remaining between them. The CDR3 extends over 14 amino acids. Germline assignment: CDR1 SGHTA and CDR2 FQGNSA. The CDR3 spells CASSAGLLQETQYF. DNA of the CDR3: TGTGCCAGCAGCGCGGGACTCCTACAAGAGACCCAGTACTTC.

This clonotype appeared a few times. This chain uses TRBV6-5 with TRBJ2-3, with a weak D call TRBD1 (5 bases). The CDR3 has 12 residues. CDR1 is MNHEY and CDR2 is SVGAGI in the germline V gene. Trimming removed 4 bases at V and 5 bases at J, with 7 bases between. The CDR3 nucleotides read TGTGCCAGCAGTTTCACAGGAGATACGCAGTATTTT. It is translated as CASSFTGDTQYF.

V and J are TRBV29-1 and TRBJ2-7; a possible D gene is TRBD1 (6 bases). The CDR3 contains 14 residues. Per germline, CDR1 SQVTM and CDR2 ANQGSEA. V shed 7 bases and J shed 6 bases, with 22 bases lying between them. CDR3 DNA sequence: TGCAGCGCCCTAAGGGGTTTACAGGGACCCGAGCAGTACTTC. The encoded protein is CSALRGLQGPEQYF.